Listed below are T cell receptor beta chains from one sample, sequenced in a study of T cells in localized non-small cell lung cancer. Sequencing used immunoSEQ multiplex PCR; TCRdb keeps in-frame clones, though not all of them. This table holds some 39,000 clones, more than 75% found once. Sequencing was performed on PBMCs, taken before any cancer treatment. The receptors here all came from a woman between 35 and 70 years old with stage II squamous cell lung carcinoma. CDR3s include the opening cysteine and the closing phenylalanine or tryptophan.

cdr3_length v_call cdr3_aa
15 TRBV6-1 CASSETVAGAETQYF
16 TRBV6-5 CASSYSGARSSYEQYF
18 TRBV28 CASSAFSGALYSNQPQHF
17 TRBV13 CASSLRQGASGANVLTF
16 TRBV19 CASSIGSSGGVEEQFF
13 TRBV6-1 CASNTGGNQPQHF
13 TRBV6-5 CASSPGANYGYTF
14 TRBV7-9 CASSPRSSYNEQFF
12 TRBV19 CASQTGMTPLHF
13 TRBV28 CASSLNGRNGYTF
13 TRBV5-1 CASSSEVQHTQYF
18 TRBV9 CASSVASTSGGVLHEQFF
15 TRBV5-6 CASSLATRGNQPQHF
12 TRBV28 CASSIWGGGYTF
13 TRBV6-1 CASRQEINTEAFF
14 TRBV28 CASSSDSSRRPLHF
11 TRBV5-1 CASSLDYEQYF
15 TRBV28 CASSGSGVSYNEQFF
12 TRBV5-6 CASSLAQGGYTF
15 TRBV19 CASSITQSSGNTIYF
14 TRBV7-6 CASSLAARVDEQYF
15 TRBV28 CASSPRQGINQPQHF
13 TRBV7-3 CASSSNTEETQYF
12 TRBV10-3 CAISRQGSEQFF
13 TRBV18 CASSPAAQYEQYF
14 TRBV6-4 CASSDQTGSGGYTF
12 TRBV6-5 CASGGTAGGYTF
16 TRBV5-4 CASSFRDRNSMDTQYF
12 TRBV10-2 CASSPNTGELFF
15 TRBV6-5 CASSIESSGANVLTF
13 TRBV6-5 CASSSSERTEAFF
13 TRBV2 CASSEISQETQYF
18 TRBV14 CALRGRTGSGRTNEKLFF
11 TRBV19 CASSNTGELFF
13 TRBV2 CASGDSGANVLTF
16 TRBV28 CASSISLQQFDTEAFF
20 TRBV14 CASSQDLAGAKRAGANVLTF
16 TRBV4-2 CASSSRTSGRGDTQYF
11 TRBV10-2 CASRVNTEAFF
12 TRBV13 CASSSTSYEQYF
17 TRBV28 CASSLTSGSDPYNEQFF
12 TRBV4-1 CASSALGYGYTF
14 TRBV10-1 CASSEGSAYNEQFF
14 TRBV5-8 CASILEGFAYEQYF